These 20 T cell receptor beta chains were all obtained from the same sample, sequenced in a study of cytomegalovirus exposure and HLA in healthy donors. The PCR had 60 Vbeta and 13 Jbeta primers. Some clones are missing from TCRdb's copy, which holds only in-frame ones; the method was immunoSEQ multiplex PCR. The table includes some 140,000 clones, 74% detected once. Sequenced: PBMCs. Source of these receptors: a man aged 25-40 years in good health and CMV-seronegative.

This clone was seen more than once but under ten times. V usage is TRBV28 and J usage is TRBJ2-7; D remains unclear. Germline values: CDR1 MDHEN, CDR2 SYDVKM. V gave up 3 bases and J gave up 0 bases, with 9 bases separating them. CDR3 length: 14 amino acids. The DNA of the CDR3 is TGTGCCAGCAGTTTGTACACACGCTCCTACGAGCAGTACTTC. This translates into CASSLYTRSYEQYF.

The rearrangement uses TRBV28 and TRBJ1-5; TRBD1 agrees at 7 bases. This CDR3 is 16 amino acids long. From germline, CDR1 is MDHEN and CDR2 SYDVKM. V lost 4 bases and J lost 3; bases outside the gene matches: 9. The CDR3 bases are TGTGCCAGCAGTTACCCGGGGGACAGACTCAATCAGCCCCAGCATTTT. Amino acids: CASSYPGDRLNQPQHF.

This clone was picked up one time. The CDR3, as DNA: TGTGCCAGCAGCTCGGGTGGATTTATATCGGCCGGGGAGCTGTTTTTT. Residues: CASSSGGFISAGELFF. The chain has TRBV5-4 and TRBJ2-2; D remains ambiguous. Germline V CDR1 and CDR2: SGHNT, YYREEE (reference sequence). The CDR3 loop spans 16 amino acids. Trimming removed 3 bases from V and 6 bases from J, with 18 bases in between.

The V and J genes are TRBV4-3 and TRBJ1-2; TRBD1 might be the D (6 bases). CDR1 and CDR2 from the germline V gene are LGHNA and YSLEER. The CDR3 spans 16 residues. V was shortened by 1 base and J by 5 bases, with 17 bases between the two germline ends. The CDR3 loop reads CASSQVDGQYLYGYTF. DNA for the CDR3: TGCGCCAGCAGCCAAGTTGATGGACAGTACCTGTATGGCTACACCTTC.

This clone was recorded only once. The CDR3 DNA reads TGTGCCAGCAGCTCCGGGACAAACGGCTACACCTTC. This translates into CASSSGTNGYTF. J is TRBJ1-2 and V is TRBV9, with a weak D call TRBD1 (6 bases). CDR1 and CDR2 from the germline V gene are SGDLS and YYNGEE. This CDR3 contains 12 residues. V was pared by 4 bases and J by 8 bases, with 12 bases between. Combining the CDR3 with reference TRBV9 and TRBJ1-2 gives the whole variable domain DSGVTQTPKHLITATGQRVTLRCSPRSGDLSVYWYQQSLDQGLQFLIQYYNGEERAKGNILERFSAQQFPDLHSELNLSSLELGDSALYFCASSSGTNGYTFGSGTRLTVV.

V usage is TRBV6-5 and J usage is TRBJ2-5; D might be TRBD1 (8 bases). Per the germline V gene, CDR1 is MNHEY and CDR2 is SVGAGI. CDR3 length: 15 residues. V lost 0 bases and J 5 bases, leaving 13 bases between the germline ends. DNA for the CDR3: TGTGCCAGCAGTTACTCAACAGGGGGAGGGGAGACCCAGTACTTC. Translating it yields CASSYSTGGGETQYF.

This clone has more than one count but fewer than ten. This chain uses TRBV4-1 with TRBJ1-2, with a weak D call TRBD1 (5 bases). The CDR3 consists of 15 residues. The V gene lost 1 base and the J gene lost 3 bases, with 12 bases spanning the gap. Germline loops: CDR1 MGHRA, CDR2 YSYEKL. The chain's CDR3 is CASSQAAGRDYGYTF. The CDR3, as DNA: TGCGCCAGCAGCCAAGCCGCAGGGAGGGACTATGGCTACACCTTC.

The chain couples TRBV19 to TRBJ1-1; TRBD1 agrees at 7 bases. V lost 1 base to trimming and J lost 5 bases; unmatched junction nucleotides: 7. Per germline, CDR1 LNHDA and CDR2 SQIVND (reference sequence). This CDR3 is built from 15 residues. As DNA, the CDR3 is TGTGCCAGTAGTATAGGAGACAGGGCTGGGACTGAAGCTTTCTTT. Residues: CASSIGDRAGTEAFF.

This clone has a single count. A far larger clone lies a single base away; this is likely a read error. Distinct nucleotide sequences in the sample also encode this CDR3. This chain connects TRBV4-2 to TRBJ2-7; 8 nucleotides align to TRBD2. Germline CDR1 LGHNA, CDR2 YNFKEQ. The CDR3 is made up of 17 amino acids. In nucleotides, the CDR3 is TGTGCCAGCAGCCTGGCCCCCCGCCCGGGGGGGATCAACGAGCAATACTTC. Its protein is CASSLAPRPGGINEQYF.

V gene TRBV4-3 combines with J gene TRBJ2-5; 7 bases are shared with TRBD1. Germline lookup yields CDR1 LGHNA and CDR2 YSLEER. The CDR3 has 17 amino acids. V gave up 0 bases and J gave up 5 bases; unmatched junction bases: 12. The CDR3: CASSQDWAGGLGETQYF. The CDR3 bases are TGCGCCAGCAGCCAAGATTGGGCAGGGGGTTTGGGGGAGACCCAGTACTTC.

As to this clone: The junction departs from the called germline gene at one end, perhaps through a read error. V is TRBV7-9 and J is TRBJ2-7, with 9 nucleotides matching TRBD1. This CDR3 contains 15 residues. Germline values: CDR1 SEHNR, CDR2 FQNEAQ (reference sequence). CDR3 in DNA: TGTTCCAGCAGCTTAGTGTACAGGGGGCAGTACGAGCAGTACTTC. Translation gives CSSSLVYRGQYEQYF.

The CDR3 DNA sequence: TGTGCCAGCAGCGAACAACAGGACTATGGCTACACCTTC. Protein product: CASSEQQDYGYTF. V usage is TRBV7-6 and J usage is TRBJ1-2; perhaps TRBD1 as D (5 bases). The CDR3 is made up of 13 amino acids. Germline values: CDR1 SGHVS, CDR2 FNYEAQ. With 5 bases removed from V and 3 bases from J, the gap between germline ends came to 10 bases.

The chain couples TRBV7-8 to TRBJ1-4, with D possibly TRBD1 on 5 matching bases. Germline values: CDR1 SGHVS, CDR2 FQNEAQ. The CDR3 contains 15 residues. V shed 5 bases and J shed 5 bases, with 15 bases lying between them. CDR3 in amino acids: CASSRGSGGNEKLFF. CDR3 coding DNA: TGTGCCAGCAGCCGAGGCTCGGGGGGGAATGAAAAACTGTTTTTT. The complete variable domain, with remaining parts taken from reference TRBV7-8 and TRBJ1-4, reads GAGVSQSPRYKVAKRGQDVALRCDPISGHVSLFWYQQALGQGPEFLTYFQNEAQLDKSGLPSDRFFAERPEGSVSTLKIQRTQQEDSAVYLCASSRGSGGNEKLFFGSGTQLSVL.

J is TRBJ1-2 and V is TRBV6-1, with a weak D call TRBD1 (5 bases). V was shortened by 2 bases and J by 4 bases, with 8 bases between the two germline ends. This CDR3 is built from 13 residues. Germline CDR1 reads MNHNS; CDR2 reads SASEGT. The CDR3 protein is CASSEYRFYGYTF. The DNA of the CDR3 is TGTGCCAGCAGTGAATACAGGTTCTATGGCTACACCTTC.

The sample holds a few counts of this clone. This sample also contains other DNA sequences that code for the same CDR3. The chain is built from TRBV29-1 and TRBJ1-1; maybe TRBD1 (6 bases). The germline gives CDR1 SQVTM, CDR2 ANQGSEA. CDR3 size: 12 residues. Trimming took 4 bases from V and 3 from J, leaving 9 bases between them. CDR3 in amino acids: CSVGTDHTEAFF. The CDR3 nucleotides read TGCAGCGTTGGGACAGACCACACTGAAGCTTTCTTT.

This CDR3 reads CASSIMQGGFQHF. Here the CDR3 DNA reads TGTGCCAGTAGTATAATGCAGGGGGGCTTCCAGCATTTT. This chain links TRBV19 with TRBJ1-5, with 7 bases aligning to TRBD1. The germline CDR1 and CDR2 sequences are LNHDA and SQIVND (reference sequence). The V and J ends lost 2 bases and 12 bases, in that order; junction bases with no gene match: 7. The CDR3 is 13 amino acids. The variable domain in full, with the rest retrieved from reference TRBV19 and TRBJ1-5, is DGGITQSPKYLFRKEGQNVTLSCEQNLNHDAMYWYRQDPGQGLRLIYYSQIVNDFQKGDIAEGYSVSREKKESFPLTVTSAQKNPTAFYLCASSIMQGGFQHFGDGTRLSIL.

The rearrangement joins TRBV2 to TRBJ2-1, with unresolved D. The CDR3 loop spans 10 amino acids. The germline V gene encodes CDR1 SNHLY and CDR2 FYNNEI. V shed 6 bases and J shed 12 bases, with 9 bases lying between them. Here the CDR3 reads CASRVTGQFF. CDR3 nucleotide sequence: TGTGCCAGCAGAGTGACTGGGCAGTTCTTC.

For the CDR3, the DNA is TGTGCCAGCAGTTTGACAGGGAACAATGAGCAGTTCTTC. Translation gives CASSLTGNNEQFF. The gene calls are TRBV6-6 and TRBJ2-1, with 7 bases matching TRBD1. V lost 4 bases to trimming and J lost 5 bases; unmatched junction nucleotides: 2. The CDR3 is made up of 13 amino acids. The germline CDR1 and CDR2 sequences are MNHNY and SVGAGI (reference sequence).

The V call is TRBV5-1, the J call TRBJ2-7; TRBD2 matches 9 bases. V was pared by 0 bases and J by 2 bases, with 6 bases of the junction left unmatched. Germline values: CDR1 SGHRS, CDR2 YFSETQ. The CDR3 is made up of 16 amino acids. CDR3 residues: CASSLAESGGPYEQYF. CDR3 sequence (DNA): TGCGCCAGCAGCTTGGCCGAAAGCGGGGGGCCCTACGAGCAGTACTTC.

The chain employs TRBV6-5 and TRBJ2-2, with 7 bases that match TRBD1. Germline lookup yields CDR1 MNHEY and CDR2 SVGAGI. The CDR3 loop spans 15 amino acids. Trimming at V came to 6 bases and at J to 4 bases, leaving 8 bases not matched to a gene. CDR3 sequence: CASRPGTVGTGELFF. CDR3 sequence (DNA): TGTGCCAGCAGACCCGGGACAGTGGGCACCGGGGAGCTGTTTTTT.